This T cell receptor (beta chain) was captured in a study of T cell responses to AZD1222 COVID-19 vaccine. A note on this clone: The antigen remains unidentified.

Trimming shortened V by 3 bases and J by 6 bases, and 15 bases separated the two germline ends. Germline V gives CDR1 SGHTA, CDR2 FQGNSA. This CDR3 spans 15 amino acids. The repertoire was sequenced with immunoSEQ multiplex PCR; TCRdb's copy has only in-frame clones and lacks some. The table has over 110,000 clones, about 93% seen once. General study points: Reportedly, close to half of spike-specific TCRs are directed against unmutated variant regions. AZD1222 recipients seropositive at baseline numbered only six. Without day 14 samples, only post-peak T cell repertoires were studied.

This material consisted of peripheral blood, taken on day 0 of AZD1222 vaccination. This TCR was sampled from an adult in good health. The J gene is TRBJ2-1, the V gene TRBV7-2; D perhaps matches TRBD1 (6 bases). CDR3 DNA sequence: TGTGCCAGCAGCTTGGCTTGGGGGCCCTCCAATGAGCAGTTCTTC. Residues: CASSLAWGPSNEQFF. Based on the CDR3 plus reference TRBV7-2 and TRBJ2-1, the full variable domain is GAGVSQSPSNKVTEKGKDVELRCDPISGHTALYWYRQSLGQGLEFLIYFQGNSAPDKSGLPSDRFSAERTGGSVSTLTIQRTQQEDSAVYLCASSLAWGPSNEQFFGPGTRLTVL.